These 3 T cell receptor beta chains came from one sample sequenced in a study of CD8+CD57+ T cells in acquired aplastic anemia. Using genomic DNA as the template, TCR beta VDJ and CDR3 profiling was carried out. TCRdb re-analysed the reads in MiXCR, keeping a single row per CDR3 protein. The sample shows about 170,000 distinct CDR3 sequences, approximately 40% of them seen only once. Sequences were obtained from sorted CD4+, CD8+, or CD8+CD57+ T cells (not recorded which) from PBMCs. All receptors derive from a human donor in good health.

This clonotype was seen ten or more times. V and J are TRBV7-9 and TRBJ1-2; no clear D gene. The CDR3 runs 11 residues. Per the germline V gene, CDR1 is SEHNR and CDR2 is FQNEAQ (reference sequence). Trimming shortened V by 5 bases and J by 7 bases, and 8 bases separated the two germline ends. The CDR3 sequence: CASSEKGGYTF. The CDR3 bases are TGTGCCAGCAGCGAGAAGGGTGGCTACACCTTC. Supplemented by reference TRBV7-9 and TRBJ1-2, the full variable domain reads DTGVSQNPRHKITKRGQNVTFRCDPISEHNRLYWYRQTLGQGPEFLTYFQNEAQLEKSRLLSDRFSAERPKGSFSTLEIQRTEQGDSAMYLCASSEKGGYTFGSGTRLTVV.

This clonotype was seen many times. The V call is TRBV14, the J call TRBJ2-3; the D gene is possibly TRBD1 (6 bases). Germline assignment: CDR1 SGHDN and CDR2 FVKESK. The CDR3 is 16 amino acids. With 0 bases removed from V and 2 bases from J, the gap between germline ends came to 12 bases. The CDR3 region is CASSQDLGTHTDTQYF. CDR3 coding DNA: TGTGCCAGCAGCCAAGATTTGGGGACACACACAGATACGCAGTATTTT.

There are a few counts of this clonotype. Being one base from a much bigger clone, this may be a read error. The CDR3 nucleotides are TGTGCCAGTAGTCAACTAGCGGTAAACGATGAGCAGTTCTTC. It encodes CASSQLAVNDEQFF. This sequence joins TRBV19 and TRBJ2-1; TRBD2 agrees at 8 bases. The CDR3 is made up of 14 amino acids. Germline assignment: CDR1 LNHDA and CDR2 SQIVND (reference sequence). The J segment lost 8 bases and the V segment lost 5 bases, leaving 8 bases of the junction unmatched.